These 23 T cell receptor beta chains originate from one sample sequenced in a study of shared clonotypes between healthy human individuals. Data came from immunoSEQ multiplex PCR; TCRdb stores just in-frame clones and leaves some out. The sample holds hundreds of thousands of clones, about 96% seen once. What was sequenced was naive CD4+ T cells sorted from blood. Indicated subset: CD45RA+ positively selected. The receptor set was obtained from a woman aged 25 to 39 in good health.

The rearrangement joins TRBV6-1 to TRBJ2-7; 10 nucleotides line up with TRBD2. The CDR3 loop spans 14 amino acids. Germline CDR1 and CDR2: MNHNS and SASEGT. Germline trimming cut 8 bases from V and 2 bases from J; bases unmatched to any gene: 6. CDR3 loop: CASFEGLATYEQYF. The CDR3 DNA reads as TGTGCCAGCTTCGAGGGACTAGCGACCTACGAGCAGTACTTC.

This chain joins TRBV7-8 and TRBJ1-5; 7 positions match TRBD1. The CDR3 contains 18 residues. Germline lookup yields CDR1 SGHVS and CDR2 FQNEAQ. After removal of 5 bases from V and 0 bases from J, the junction contained 13 bases not matched to a gene. CDR3 amino acids: CASSPRGQDRLSNQPQHF. The CDR3 nucleotides are TGTGCCAGCAGCCCCAGAGGACAGGACAGACTTAGCAATCAGCCCCAGCATTTT. Supplemented by reference TRBV7-8 and TRBJ1-5, the full variable domain reads GAGVSQSPRYKVAKRGQDVALRCDPISGHVSLFWYQQALGQGPEFLTYFQNEAQLDKSGLPSDRFFAERPEGSVSTLKIQRTQQEDSAVYLCASSPRGQDRLSNQPQHFGDGTRLSIL.

The V gene is TRBV27, the J gene TRBJ2-6; D not resolved. The CDR3 covers 18 residues. Trimming took 5 bases from V and 0 from J, leaving 17 bases between them. Germline V gene data show CDR1 as MNHEY and CDR2 as SMNVEV (reference sequence). The CDR3 DNA reads TGTGCCAGCAGTCTTGTCGGACCGATAAACTCTGGGGCCAACGTCCTGACTTTC. Translation: CASSLVGPINSGANVLTF.

V usage is TRBV30 and J usage is TRBJ2-7; 8 nucleotides agree with TRBD2. The CDR3 extends over 14 amino acids. CDR1 is GTSNPN, CDR2 SVGIG, per germline (reference sequence). After removal of 1 base from V and 0 bases from J, the junction contained 2 bases not matched to a gene. The CDR3 sequence: CAWSGLAGSYEQYF. CDR3 bases: TGTGCCTGGAGTGGGCTAGCGGGCTCCTACGAGCAGTACTTC.

The CDR3 sequence: CSSSDGGLAGYTF. CDR3 nucleotides: TGCAGCTCCTCAGATGGGGGGTTAGCGGGCTACACCTTC. The chain recombines TRBV29-1 with TRBJ1-2; TRBD1 might be the D (5 bases). The V and J ends lost 8 bases and 8 bases respectively, with 21 bases between them. The germline V gene encodes CDR1 SQVTM and CDR2 ANQGSEA. This CDR3 region has 13 residues.

V and J are TRBV5-1 and TRBJ1-3; maybe TRBD1 (5 bases). Trimming took off 4 bases at V and 8 bases at J, with 19 bases between the two ends. Germline CDR1 reads SGHRS; CDR2 reads YFSETQ. The CDR3 consists of 15 residues. CDR3 loop: CASSAGTILPDTIYF. The DNA of the CDR3 is TGCGCCAGCAGCGCGGGGACCATTCTGCCTGACACCATATATTTT.

The chain employs TRBV11-3 and TRBJ2-7; D not resolved. Per the germline V gene, CDR1 is SGHNT and CDR2 is YENEEA. CDR3 length: 12 residues. Trimming shortened V by 1 base and J by 5 bases, and 6 bases separated the two germline ends. In DNA, the CDR3 is TGTGCCAGCAGCTTAGTGCAAGACGAGCAGTACTTC. Translation: CASSLVQDEQYF.

The chain joins TRBV5-6 to TRBJ2-1, with 7 bases fitting TRBD2. V shed 4 bases, J shed 8 bases, and the junction held 12 bases outside the gene matches. CDR1 is SGHDT and CDR2 is YYEEEE in the germline V gene. This CDR3 is built from 15 residues. In nucleotides, the CDR3 is TGTGCCAGCAGCCCAGGGCGGTGGGAGGGTGATGAGCAGTTCTTC. This encodes CASSPGRWEGDEQFF. Complete variable domain (other parts from reference TRBV5-6 and TRBJ2-1): DAGVTQSPTHLIKTRGQQVTLRCSPKSGHDTVSWYQQALGQGPQFIFQYYEEEERQRGNFPDRFSGHQFPNYSSELNVNALLLGDSALYLCASSPGRWEGDEQFFGPGTRLTVL.

This clone was found once. J is TRBJ1-4 and V is TRBV29-1; TRBD1 is a possible D gene (5 bases). This CDR3 contains 14 residues. Trimming took 6 bases from V and 6 from J, leaving 17 bases between them. Germline values: CDR1 SQVTM, CDR2 ANQGSEA. The CDR3 DNA reads as TGCAGCGTCGCACCAGGGCTCGGGGATGAAAAACTGTTTTTT. As protein: CSVAPGLGDEKLFF.

This clone was recorded only once. V gene TRBV10-3 combines with J gene TRBJ1-1; TRBD1 might be the D (5 bases). V was trimmed by 6 bases and J by 1 base, leaving 15 bases between them. The germline V gene encodes CDR1 ENHRY and CDR2 SYGVKD. This CDR3 region has 15 residues. The CDR3 sequence is CAIRGVGFPNTEAFF. The CDR3 DNA sequence: TGTGCCATCAGAGGGGTCGGGTTTCCGAACACTGAAGCTTTCTTT.

The chain employs TRBV29-1 and TRBJ2-1; 8 bases agree with TRBD2. The germline gives CDR1 SQVTM, CDR2 ANQGSEA. The CDR3 loop spans 17 amino acids. The junction had 15 bases not matched to a gene; V was cut back by 4 bases and J by 4 bases. The CDR3 DNA reads TGCAGCGTTGGAGGCCCGGGGGGGACTACCACATACAATGAGCAGTTCTTC. Amino acid sequence: CSVGGPGGTTTYNEQFF.

This chain connects TRBV16 to TRBJ1-4; D is possibly TRBD1 (5 bases). There are 14 residues in the CDR3. V lost 1 base and J lost 8, with 11 bases in between. The germline CDR1 and CDR2 sequences are KGHSY and FQNENV. The CDR3 region has the DNA TGTGCCAGCAGCCAATGGGGCAAAAGCGAAAAACTGTTTTTT. It codes for CASSQWGKSEKLFF.

This clone was detected only once. The chain employs TRBV15 and TRBJ2-1, with TRBD1 matching 7 bases. The CDR3 contains 19 residues. Germline V gene lookup returns CDR1 LNHNV and CDR2 YYDKDF (reference sequence). With V trimmed by 2 bases and J by 0 bases, 13 bases remained unmatched. In nucleotides, the CDR3 is TGTGCCACCAGCAGATCCGCCGGGACAGCTCTTAGCTCCTACAATGAGCAGTTCTTC. Translating it yields CATSRSAGTALSSYNEQFF.

This sequence joins TRBV19 and TRBJ1-1; D possibly corresponds to TRBD1 (5 bases). Trimming pared 5 bases from V and 0 bases from J, leaving 13 bases between. The germline gives CDR1 LNHDA, CDR2 SQIVND (reference sequence). CDR3 length: 15 residues. Written as DNA, the CDR3 is TGTGCCAGTAGTTTCCTGGGACGGATGAACACTGAAGCTTTCTTT. Translating gives CASSFLGRMNTEAFF.

The genes are TRBV28 and TRBJ1-5, with 9 bases matching TRBD1. The junction had 5 bases not matched to a gene; V was cut back by 5 bases and J by 3 bases. CDR1 is MDHEN, CDR2 SYDVKM, per germline. The CDR3 has 15 residues. CDR3 region: CASSTRTGVNQPQHF. CDR3 nucleotides: TGTGCCAGCAGTACCCGGACAGGGGTCAATCAGCCCCAGCATTTT.

The gene calls are TRBV7-7 and TRBJ2-2, with D possibly matching TRBD1 (5 bases). The CDR3 is made up of 14 amino acids. V was clipped by 8 bases and J by 4 bases, with 14 bases between them. CDR1 and CDR2 (germline): SSHAT, FNYEAQ (reference sequence). The DNA for the CDR3 is TGTGCCAGCCGTTTAGGGGCCAGCACCGGGGAGCTGTTTTTT. Its translation is CASRLGASTGELFF.

The chain recombines TRBV19 with TRBJ2-5; tentative D call: TRBD2 (7 bases). This CDR3 contains 14 residues. The V end was cut by 5 bases, the J end by 4 bases, with 14 bases between. Germline V gene lookup returns CDR1 LNHDA and CDR2 SQIVND (reference sequence). CDR3 loop: CASSASGGRETQYF. The DNA for the CDR3 is TGTGCCAGTAGTGCGTCCGGGGGGCGAGAGACCCAGTACTTC.

This clone was counted a single time. The chain links TRBV30 to TRBJ1-3; D unclear. V was trimmed by 2 bases and J by 7 bases, leaving 15 bases between them. The CDR3 extends over 14 amino acids. Germline V CDR1 and CDR2: GTSNPN, SVGIG (reference sequence). DNA of the CDR3: TGTGCCTGGAGTCTCATACTGGGAGGCAACACCATATATTTT. It is translated as CAWSLILGGNTIYF.

DNA for the CDR3: TGTGCCAGCAGTCCCCCCAAACTGAGAACTTACTCCTACGAGCAGTACTTC. As protein: CASSPPKLRTYSYEQYF. This chain links TRBV28 with TRBJ2-7; D unclear. Trimming took off 5 bases at V and 0 bases at J, with 20 bases between the two ends. Germline V lookup: CDR1 MDHEN, CDR2 SYDVKM. The CDR3 contains 17 residues.

The genes are TRBV19 and TRBJ2-1; 8 bases are a match to TRBD2. The CDR3 runs to 17 residues. The germline gives CDR1 LNHDA, CDR2 SQIVND (reference sequence). The ends lost 5 bases at V and 7 bases at J; junction bases unmatched: 16. The CDR3 DNA sequence: TGTGCCAGTAGTCTCCGTCCCGGGACTAGAGGGGAGAATGAGCAGTTCTTC. It is translated as CASSLRPGTRGENEQFF.

This clone was seen a single time. This chain connects TRBV5-1 to TRBJ2-2, with unresolved D. Germline assignment: CDR1 SGHRS and CDR2 YFSETQ. V gave up 4 bases and J gave up 2 bases, with 12 bases separating them. The length of the CDR3 is 15 residues. CDR3 DNA sequence: TGCGCCAGCAGCGGTGAGCGACATAACACCGGGGAGCTGTTTTTT. Amino acid sequence: CASSGERHNTGELFF.

The V call is TRBV28, the J call TRBJ1-1; D unresolved. The CDR3 contains 13 residues. Germline V gene sequence: CDR1 MDHEN, CDR2 SYDVKM. Deletions cut 5 bases from V and 4 bases from J, with 11 bases between. The chain's CDR3 is CASSPDTGTEAFF. The CDR3 region has the DNA TGTGCCAGCAGTCCAGACACGGGCACTGAAGCTTTCTTT.

This rearrangement joins TRBV29-1 to TRBJ2-1, with no clear D. The germline gives CDR1 SQVTM, CDR2 ANQGSEA. The CDR3 contains 12 residues. V lost 3 bases and J 5 bases, leaving 8 bases between the germline ends. The CDR3 spells CSVEWTHNEQFF. The DNA for the CDR3 is TGCAGCGTTGAGTGGACGCACAATGAGCAGTTCTTC.